A selection of T cell receptor beta chains follows, all from one sample in a study of cytotoxic CD8 clonotypes in ibrutinib-treated CLL. TCRdb's copy holds only in-frame clones and misses some; the assay was immunoSEQ multiplex PCR. The sample lists some 170,000 clones, roughly 84% occurring once. Sequencing used PBMCs, obtained at disease progression, from a patient treated with ibrutinib. These TCRs come from a human donor with chronic lymphocytic leukemia. The CDR3 runs from the conserved cysteine through the conserved F or W. The D gene is left open where the match is weak. A row's size may be missing; if present it is once, few, many or a size class.

CDR3 protein | CDR3 DNA | V gene | D gene | J gene | clone size
CASSQGTVELNEKLFF | TGCGCCAGCAGCCAGGGGACAGTGGAGCTGAATGAAAAACTGTTTTTT | TRBV4-1 | TRBD1 | TRBJ1-4 | .
CASSLNGEGDTEAFF | TGTGCCAGCAGCTTAAATGGCGAGGGAGACACTGAAGCTTTCTTT | TRBV13 | . | TRBJ1-1 | .
CASSLIPEYQETQYF | TGTGCCAGCAGCTTAATTCCTGAGTACCAAGAGACCCAGTACTTC | TRBV7-3 | . | TRBJ2-5 | .
CASSLGAKRDGETQYF | TGTGCCAGCAGCTTAGGGGCGAAAAGGGACGGGGAGACCCAGTACTTC | TRBV7-8 | . | TRBJ2-5 | .
CASSVVTVSYEQYF | TGTGCCAGCAGCGTTGTGACAGTTTCCTACGAGCAGTACTTC | TRBV11-1 | . | TRBJ2-7 | .
CASSLEVGELFF | TGTGCCAGCAGCTTAGAGGTCGGGGAGCTGTTTTTT | TRBV11-2 | . | TRBJ2-2 | .
CASQPRVTNEKLFF | TGTGCCAGCCAACCTCGGGTGACTAATGAAAAACTGTTTTTT | TRBV6-5 | . | TRBJ1-4 | .
CSVVGVGVNTEAFF | TGCAGCGTTGTGGGTGTCGGAGTGAACACTGAAGCTTTCTTT | TRBV29-1 | . | TRBJ1-1 | .
CASSQQGRTEAFF | TGTGCCAGTAGTCAACAGGGGCGCACTGAAGCTTTCTTT | TRBV19 | TRBD1 | TRBJ1-1 | .
CASSQDRNDLSGANVLTF | TGCGCCAGCAGCCAGGACAGAAATGACCTCTCTGGGGCCAACGTCCTGACTTTC | TRBV4-3 | . | TRBJ2-6 | .
CASSSRTVRGTEAFF | TGTGCCAGCAGCTCTCGGACAGTGCGAGGCACTGAAGCTTTCTTT | TRBV7-2 | . | TRBJ1-1 | .
CASSNRGLVTEAFF | TGTGCCAGCAGCAACCGTGGTCTGGTCACTGAAGCTTTCTTT | TRBV5-8 | . | TRBJ1-1 | once
CASSLGMWERGLTYEQYF | TGTGCCAGCTCACTGGGTATGTGGGAGCGGGGACTAACCTACGAGCAGTACTTC | TRBV18 | TRBD2 | TRBJ2-7 | .
CASSQDYGYVATGELFF | TGCGCCAGCAGCCAAGATTACGGGTATGTTGCCACCGGGGAGCTGTTTTTT | TRBV4-1 | . | TRBJ2-2 | .
CASPSVERTATF | TGTGCCAGCCCGTCGGTTGAGAGAACGGCCACCTTC | TRBV2 | . | TRBJ1-2 | many
CASSLTAGGPNHEQYF | TGTGCCAGCAGCTTAACAGCGGGAGGGCCTAACCACGAGCAGTACTTC | TRBV7-8 | TRBD2 | TRBJ2-7 | once
CASLRFVRTKSGQRPDF | TGTGCCAGCTTAAGATTTGTTCGCACAAAGTCGGGCCAACGTCCTGACTTC | TRBV5-5 | . | TRBJ2-6 | .
CASSYGTGDGAFF | TGCGCCAGCAGCTACGGGACAGGGGACGGGGCTTTCTTT | TRBV5-1 | TRBD1 | TRBJ1-1 | .
CASSVDAGNTGELFF | TGTGCCAGCAGCGTAGATGCGGGTAACACCGGGGAGCTGTTTTTT | TRBV9 | . | TRBJ2-2 | .
CAWSGSYEQYF | TGTGCCTGGAGTGGCTCCTACGAGCAGTACTTC | TRBV30 | . | TRBJ2-7 | .
CASSLVQQREQYF | TGCGCCAGCAGCTTGGTACAGCAACGGGAGCAGTACTTC | TRBV5-1 | . | TRBJ2-7 | .
CASRTGASYEQYF | TGTGCCAGCAGAACGGGGGCCTCCTACGAGCAGTACTTC | TRBV6-5 | . | TRBJ2-7 | .
CASSWTEQETQYF | TGCGCCAGCAGCTGGACAGAACAAGAGACCCAGTACTTC | TRBV5-1 | . | TRBJ2-5 | .
CAWSGRESEAFF | TGTGCCTGGAGTGGGAGGGAGAGTGAAGCTTTCTTT | TRBV30 | . | TRBJ1-1 | .
CASSIDRGRTDTQYF | TGTGCCAGCAGCATCGACAGGGGGCGGACAGATACGCAGTATTTT | TRBV6-5 | TRBD1 | TRBJ2-3 | .
CASSLLAGELFF | TGTGCCAGCAGCTTATTAGCCGGGGAGCTGTTTTTT | TRBV5-4 | . | TRBJ2-2 | .
CASSQGTAGVETDTQYF | TGTGCCAGCAGCCAAGGGACTGCGGGAGTGGAGACAGATACGCAGTATTTT | TRBV4-2 | TRBD2 | TRBJ2-3 | .
CASKSAHGYENGELFF | TGTGCCAGCAAATCTGCCCATGGGTATGAGAACGGGGAGCTGTTTTTT | TRBV28 | . | TRBJ2-2 | .
CASSQASGRLLNTEAFF | TGTGCCAGCAGCCAAGCATCGGGGCGCCTTTTGAACACTGAAGCTTTCTTT | TRBV4-2 | . | TRBJ1-1 | few
CASRAGGIETQYF | TGTGCCAGCCGGGCGGGCGGTATCGAGACCCAGTACTTC | TRBV6-1 | . | TRBJ2-5 | .
CASCGQGVATNEKLFF | TGTGCCAGTTGCGGACAGGGGGTCGCAACTAATGAAAAACTGTTTTTT | TRBV19 | TRBD1 | TRBJ1-4 | once
CASSEQGGNYNEQFF | TGTGCCAGCAGTGAACAGGGAGGAAACTACAATGAGCAGTTCTTC | TRBV25-1 | . | TRBJ2-1 | .
CASSMGGRRREQYF | TGTGCCAGCAGCATGGGGGGCCGACGGAGGGAGCAGTACTTC | TRBV5-4 | . | TRBJ2-7 | .
CASGPLGQHKQPQHF | TGTGCTAGTGGTCCATTGGGACAGCATAAGCAGCCCCAGCATTTT | TRBV12-5 | TRBD1 | TRBJ1-5 | .
CASSPLAGSSYNEQFF | TGTGCCAGCAGCCCCCTAGCGGGAAGCTCCTACAATGAGCAGTTCTTC | TRBV7-9 | TRBD2 | TRBJ2-1 | .
CASSPLANKNNEQFF | TGTGCCAGCAGTCCACTAGCAAACAAAAACAATGAGCAGTTCTTC | TRBV6-1 | . | TRBJ2-1 | .
CASSSAATGVGEQYF | TGTGCCAGCAGCTCTGCTGCGACAGGGGTGGGTGAGCAGTACTTC | TRBV11-2 | TRBD1 | TRBJ2-7 | .
CASRAGTDNSPLHF | TGTGCCAGCAGGGCCGGGACAGATAATTCACCCCTCCACTTT | TRBV6-1 | TRBD1 | TRBJ1-6 | .
CSATRRASGYNEQFF | TGCAGCGCAACTCGCCGGGCTAGCGGTTACAATGAGCAGTTCTTC | TRBV29-1 | TRBD2 | TRBJ2-1 | .
CASSVDLAEFDEQFF | TGTGCCAGCAGCGTAGATTTAGCGGAGTTCGATGAGCAGTTCTTC | TRBV9 | . | TRBJ2-1 | .
CASSSSGTGATYEQYF | TGCGCCAGCAGCTCGTCCGGGACAGGGGCAACCTACGAGCAGTACTTC | TRBV5-1 | TRBD1 | TRBJ2-7 | .
CASSLTSGSPKDTQYF | TGCGCCAGCAGCCTCACTAGCGGGAGTCCTAAAGATACGCAGTATTTT | TRBV5-1 | TRBD2 | TRBJ2-3 | .
CASSPGAGDTQYF | TGTGCCAGCAGCCCCGGGGCGGGAGATACGCAGTATTTT | TRBV5-4 | . | TRBJ2-3 | .
CASSKGGVTEAFF | TGTGCCAGCAGCAAAGGTGGAGTCACAGAAGCTTTCTTT | TRBV21-1 | . | TRBJ1-1 | .
CASSLGWDTTNYGYTF | TGTGCCAGCAGCTTAGGGTGGGACACAACTAACTATGGCTACACCTTC | TRBV7-2 | . | TRBJ1-2 | many
CASTFWRTANNQPQHF | TGTGCCAGCACCTTCTGGAGGACGGCCAACAATCAGCCCCAGCATTTT | TRBV28 | . | TRBJ1-5 | .